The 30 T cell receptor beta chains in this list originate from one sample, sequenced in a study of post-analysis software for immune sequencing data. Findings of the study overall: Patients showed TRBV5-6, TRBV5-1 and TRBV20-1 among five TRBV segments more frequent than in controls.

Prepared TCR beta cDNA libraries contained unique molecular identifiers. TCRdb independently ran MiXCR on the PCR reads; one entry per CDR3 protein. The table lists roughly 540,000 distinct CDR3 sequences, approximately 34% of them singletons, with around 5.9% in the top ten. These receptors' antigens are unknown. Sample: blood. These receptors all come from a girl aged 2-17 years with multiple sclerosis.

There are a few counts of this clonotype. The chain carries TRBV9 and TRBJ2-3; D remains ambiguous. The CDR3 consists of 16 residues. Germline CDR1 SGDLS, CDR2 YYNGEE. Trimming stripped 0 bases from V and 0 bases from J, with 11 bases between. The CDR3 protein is CASSVVSDPSTDTQYF. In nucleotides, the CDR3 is TGTGCCAGCAGCGTAGTGTCAGACCCTAGCACAGATACGCAGTATTTT.

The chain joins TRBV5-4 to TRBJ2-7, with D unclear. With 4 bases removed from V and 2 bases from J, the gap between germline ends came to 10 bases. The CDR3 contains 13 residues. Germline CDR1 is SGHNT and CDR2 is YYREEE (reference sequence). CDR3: CASSDGSTYEQYF. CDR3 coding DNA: TGTGCCAGCAGCGACGGGTCCACCTACGAGCAGTACTTC.

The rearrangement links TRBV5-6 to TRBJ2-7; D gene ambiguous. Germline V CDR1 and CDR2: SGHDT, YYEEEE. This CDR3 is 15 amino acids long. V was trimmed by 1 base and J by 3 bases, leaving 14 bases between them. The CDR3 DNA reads TGTGCCAGCAGCTTGTTAGGGAATTACGTCTACGAGCAGTACTTC. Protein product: CASSLLGNYVYEQYF.

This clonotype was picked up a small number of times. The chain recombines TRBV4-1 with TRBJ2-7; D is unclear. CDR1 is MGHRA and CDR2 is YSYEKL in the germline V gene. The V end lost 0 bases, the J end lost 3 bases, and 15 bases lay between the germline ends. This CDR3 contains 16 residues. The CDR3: CASSQDRGVNLYEQYF. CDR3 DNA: TGCGCCAGCAGCCAAGACCGTGGGGTTAACCTCTACGAGCAGTACTTC.

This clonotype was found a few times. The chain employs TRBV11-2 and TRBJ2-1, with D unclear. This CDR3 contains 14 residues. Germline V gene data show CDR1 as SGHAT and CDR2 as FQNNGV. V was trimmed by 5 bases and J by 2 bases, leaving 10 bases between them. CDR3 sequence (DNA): TGTGCCAGCAGCCTGGTCCGTACCTACAATGAGCAGTTCTTC. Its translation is CASSLVRTYNEQFF. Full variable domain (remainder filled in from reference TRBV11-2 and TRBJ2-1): EAGVAQSPRYKIIEKRQSVAFWCNPISGHATLYWYQQILGQGPKLLIQFQNNGVVDDSQLPKDRFSAERLKGVDSTLKIQPAKLEDSAVYLCASSLVRTYNEQFFGPGTRLTVL.

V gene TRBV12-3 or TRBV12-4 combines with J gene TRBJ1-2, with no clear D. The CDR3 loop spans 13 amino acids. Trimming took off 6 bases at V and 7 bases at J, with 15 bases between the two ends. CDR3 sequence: CASSRREESGYTF. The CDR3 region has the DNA TGTGCCAGCAGCCGGAGGGAGGAGAGTGGCTACACCTTC.

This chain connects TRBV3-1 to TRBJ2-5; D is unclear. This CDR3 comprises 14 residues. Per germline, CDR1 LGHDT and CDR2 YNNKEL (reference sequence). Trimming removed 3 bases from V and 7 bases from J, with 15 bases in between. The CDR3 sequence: CASSHKGPVGTQYF. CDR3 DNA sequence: TGTGCCAGCAGCCACAAGGGCCCGGTGGGGACCCAGTACTTC.

The CDR3 DNA follows: TGTGCCAGCAGCGGGAACGGTGATGCTTACGAGCAGTACTTC. Translation gives CASSGNGDAYEQYF. The rearrangement joins TRBV9 to TRBJ2-7; D gene unclear. Trimming removed 3 bases from V and 4 bases from J, with 14 bases in between. The CDR3 is 14 amino acids. Germline CDR1 and CDR2: SGDLS and YYNGEE.

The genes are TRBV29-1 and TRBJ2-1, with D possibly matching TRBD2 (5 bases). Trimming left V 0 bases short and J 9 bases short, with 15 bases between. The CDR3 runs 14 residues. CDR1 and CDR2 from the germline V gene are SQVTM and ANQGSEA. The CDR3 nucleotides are TGCAGCGTTGAAGAAGGGAGTGGGTGCGGTGAGCAGTTCTTC. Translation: CSVEEGSGCGEQFF.

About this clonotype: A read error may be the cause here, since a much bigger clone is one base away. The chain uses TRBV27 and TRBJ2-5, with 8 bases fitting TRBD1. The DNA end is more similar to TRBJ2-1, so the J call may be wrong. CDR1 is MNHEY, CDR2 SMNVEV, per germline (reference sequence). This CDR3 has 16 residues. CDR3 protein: CASRPSGGAIQETQFF. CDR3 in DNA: TGTGCCAGCAGGCCATCAGGGGGCGCAATACAAGAGACCCAGTTCTTC.

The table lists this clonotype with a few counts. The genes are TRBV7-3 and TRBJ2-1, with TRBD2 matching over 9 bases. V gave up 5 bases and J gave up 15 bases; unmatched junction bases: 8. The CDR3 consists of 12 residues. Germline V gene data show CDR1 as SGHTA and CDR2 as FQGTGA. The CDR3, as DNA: TGTGCCAGCAGCAATCCGGGACTAGCTACGTTCTTC. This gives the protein CASSNPGLATFF.

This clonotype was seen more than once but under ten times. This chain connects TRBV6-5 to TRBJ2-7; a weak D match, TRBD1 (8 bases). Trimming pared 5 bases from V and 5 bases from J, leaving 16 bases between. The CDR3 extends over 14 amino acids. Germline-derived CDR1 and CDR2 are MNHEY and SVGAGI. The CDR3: CASSREDRVHEQYF. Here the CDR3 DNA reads TGTGCCAGCAGTCGGGAGGACAGGGTCCACGAGCAGTACTTC.

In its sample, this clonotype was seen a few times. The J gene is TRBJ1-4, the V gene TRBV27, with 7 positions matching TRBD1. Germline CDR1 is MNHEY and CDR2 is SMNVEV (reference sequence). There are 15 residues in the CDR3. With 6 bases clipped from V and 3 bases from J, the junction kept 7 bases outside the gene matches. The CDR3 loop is CASSLTGASNEKLFF. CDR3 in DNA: TGTGCCAGCAGCCTCACAGGGGCCTCTAATGAAAAACTGTTTTTT.

CDR3 protein: CASSLDGTGVSEQYF. DNA of the CDR3: TGCGCCAGCAGCTTGGATGGGACAGGGGTGAGCGAGCAGTACTTC. The V call is TRBV5-1, the J call TRBJ2-7, with 10 bases matching TRBD1. V shed 0 bases, J shed 6 bases, and the junction held 6 bases outside the gene matches. The germline CDR1 and CDR2 sequences are SGHRS and YFSETQ. The CDR3 spans 15 residues.

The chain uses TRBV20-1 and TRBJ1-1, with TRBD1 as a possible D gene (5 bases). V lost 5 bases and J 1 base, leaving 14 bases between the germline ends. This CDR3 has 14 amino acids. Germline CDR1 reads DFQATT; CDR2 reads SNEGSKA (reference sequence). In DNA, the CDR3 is TGCAGTGCTCCGAGACAGACTTGGAACACTGAAGCTTTCTTT. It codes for CSAPRQTWNTEAFF.

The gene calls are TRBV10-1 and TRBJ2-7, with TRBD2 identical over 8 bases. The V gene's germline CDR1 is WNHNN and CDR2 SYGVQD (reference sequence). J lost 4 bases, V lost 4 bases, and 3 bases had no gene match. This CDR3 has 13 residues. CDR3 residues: CASSGRGDYEQYF. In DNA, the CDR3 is TGCGCCAGCAGTGGGCGGGGGGATTACGAGCAGTACTTC.

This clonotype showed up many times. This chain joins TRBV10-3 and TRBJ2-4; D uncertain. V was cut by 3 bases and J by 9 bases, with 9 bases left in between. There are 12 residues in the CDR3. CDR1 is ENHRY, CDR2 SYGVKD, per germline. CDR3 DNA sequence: TGTGCCATCAGTGACGGCATGGGCATTCAGTACTTC. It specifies CAISDGMGIQYF.

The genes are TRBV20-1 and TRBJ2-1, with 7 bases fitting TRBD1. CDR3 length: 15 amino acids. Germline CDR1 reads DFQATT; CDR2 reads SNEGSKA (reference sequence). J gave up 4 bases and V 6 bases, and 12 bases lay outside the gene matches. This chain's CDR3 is CSARLMGQLYNEQFF. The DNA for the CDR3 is TGCAGTGCGCGCCTCATGGGACAGCTATACAATGAGCAGTTCTTC.

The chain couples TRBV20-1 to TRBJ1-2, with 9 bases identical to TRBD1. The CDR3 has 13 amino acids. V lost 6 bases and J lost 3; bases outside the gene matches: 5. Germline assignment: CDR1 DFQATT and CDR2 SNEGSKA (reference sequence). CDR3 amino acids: CSARTGEDYGYTF. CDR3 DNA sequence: TGCAGTGCCAGGACAGGGGAAGACTATGGCTACACCTTC.

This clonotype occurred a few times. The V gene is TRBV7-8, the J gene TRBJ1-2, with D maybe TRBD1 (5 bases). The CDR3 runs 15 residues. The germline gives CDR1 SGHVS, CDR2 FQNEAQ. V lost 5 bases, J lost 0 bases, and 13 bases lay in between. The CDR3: CASSPGTAANYGYTF. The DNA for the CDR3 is TGTGCCAGCAGCCCTGGGACGGCTGCTAACTATGGCTACACCTTC.

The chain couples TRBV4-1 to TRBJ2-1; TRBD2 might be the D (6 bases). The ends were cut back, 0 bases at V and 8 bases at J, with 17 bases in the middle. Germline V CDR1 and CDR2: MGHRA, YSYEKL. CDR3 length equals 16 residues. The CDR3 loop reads CASSQEMEGSRDEQFF. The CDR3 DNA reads TGCGCCAGCAGCCAAGAGATGGAGGGGAGCCGCGATGAGCAGTTCTTC.

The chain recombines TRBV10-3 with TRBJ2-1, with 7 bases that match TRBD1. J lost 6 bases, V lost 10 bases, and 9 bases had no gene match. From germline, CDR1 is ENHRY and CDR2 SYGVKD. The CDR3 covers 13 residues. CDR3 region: CASRGSGVNEQFF. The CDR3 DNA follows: TGTGCCAGCAGGGGGTCCGGGGTCAATGAGCAGTTCTTC.

CDR3 nucleotides: TGCGCCAGCAGCTTCGGACAGATTCCCTATGGCTACACCTTC. Amino acids: CASSFGQIPYGYTF. This chain links TRBV5-1 with TRBJ1-2; weak D call: TRBD1 (6 bases). With 2 bases removed from V and 4 bases from J, the gap between germline ends came to 12 bases. The V gene's germline CDR1 is SGHRS and CDR2 YFSETQ. The CDR3 sequence is 14 residues long.

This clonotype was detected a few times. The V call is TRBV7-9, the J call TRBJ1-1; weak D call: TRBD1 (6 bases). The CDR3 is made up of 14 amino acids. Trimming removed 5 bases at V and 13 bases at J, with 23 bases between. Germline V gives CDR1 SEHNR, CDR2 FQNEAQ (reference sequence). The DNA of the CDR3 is TGTGCCAGCAGCCCGGGGACATCTCCCGAAGGGGTTTTCTTT. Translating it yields CASSPGTSPEGVFF. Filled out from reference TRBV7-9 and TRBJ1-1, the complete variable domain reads DTGVSQNPRHKITKRGQNVTFRCDPISEHNRLYWYRQTLGQGPEFLTYFQNEAQLEKSRLLSDRFSAERPKGSFSTLEIQRTEQGDSAMYLCASSPGTSPEGVFFGQGTRLTVV.

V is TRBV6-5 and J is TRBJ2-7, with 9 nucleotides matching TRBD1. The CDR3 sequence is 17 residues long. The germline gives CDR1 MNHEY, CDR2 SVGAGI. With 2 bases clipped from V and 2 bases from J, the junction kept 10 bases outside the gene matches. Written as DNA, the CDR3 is TGTGCCAGCAGTTACGCCCTGCCGGGACAGGGAACCTACGAGCAGTACTTC. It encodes CASSYALPGQGTYEQYF.

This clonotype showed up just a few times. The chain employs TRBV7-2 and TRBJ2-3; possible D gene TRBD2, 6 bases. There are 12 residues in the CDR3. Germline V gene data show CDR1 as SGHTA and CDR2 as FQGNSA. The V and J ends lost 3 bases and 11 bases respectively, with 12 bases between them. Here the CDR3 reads CASSFRLGMQYF. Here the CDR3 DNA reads TGTGCCAGCAGCTTCAGACTAGGGATGCAGTATTTT. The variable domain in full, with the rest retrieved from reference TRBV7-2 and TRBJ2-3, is GAGVSQSPSNKVTEKGKDVELRCDPISGHTALYWYRQSLGQGLEFLIYFQGNSAPDKSGLPSDRFSAERTGGSVSTLTIQRTQQEDSAVYLCASSFRLGMQYFGPGTRLTVL.

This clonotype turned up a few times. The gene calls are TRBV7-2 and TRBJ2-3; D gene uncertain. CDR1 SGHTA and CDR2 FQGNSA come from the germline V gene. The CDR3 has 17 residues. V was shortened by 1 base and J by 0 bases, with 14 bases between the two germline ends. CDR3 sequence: CASSLVPSLLSTDTQYF. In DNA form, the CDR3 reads TGTGCCAGCAGCTTAGTTCCTTCACTCCTGAGCACAGATACGCAGTATTTT.

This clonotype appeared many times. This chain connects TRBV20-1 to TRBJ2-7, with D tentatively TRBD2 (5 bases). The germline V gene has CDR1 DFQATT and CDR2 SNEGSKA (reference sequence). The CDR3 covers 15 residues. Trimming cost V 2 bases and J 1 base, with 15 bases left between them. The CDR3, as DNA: TGCAGTGCTAGACCCCGGACTCTACCGTCCTACGAGCAGTACTTC. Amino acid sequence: CSARPRTLPSYEQYF.

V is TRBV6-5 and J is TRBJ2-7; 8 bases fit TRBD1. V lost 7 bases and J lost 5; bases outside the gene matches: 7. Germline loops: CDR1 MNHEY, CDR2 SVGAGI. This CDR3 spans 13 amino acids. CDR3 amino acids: CASKGQGAHEQYF. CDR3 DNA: TGTGCCAGCAAGGGGCAGGGGGCCCACGAGCAGTACTTC.

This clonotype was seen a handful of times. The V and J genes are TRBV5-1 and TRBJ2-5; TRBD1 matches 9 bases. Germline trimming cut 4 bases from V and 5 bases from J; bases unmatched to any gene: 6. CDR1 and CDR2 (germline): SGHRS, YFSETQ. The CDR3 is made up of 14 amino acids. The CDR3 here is CASSRTGARETQYF. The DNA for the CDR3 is TGCGCCAGCAGCCGGACAGGGGCTCGGGAGACCCAGTACTTC.